Listed here are 8 T cell receptor beta chains from one sample, sequenced in a study of blood T cell repertoires in COVID-19. Profiling relied on immunoSEQ multiplex PCR, and the TCRdb table lists in-frame clones only, not all of them. The data show tens of thousands of clones, less than 90% seen once. Sequencing used peripheral blood. Receptors were obtained from a human donor in a cohort sampled during active COVID-19.

The sample holds one count of this clone. The V gene is TRBV7-9, the J gene TRBJ2-7; 7 bases match TRBD1. The CDR3 length is 13 residues. Germline trimming cut 4 bases from V and 3 bases from J; bases unmatched to any gene: 3. CDR1 is SEHNR, CDR2 FQNEAQ, per germline (reference sequence). In DNA form, the CDR3 reads TGTGCCAGCAGCTCGGGACAGTTCTACGAGCAGTACTTC. This sequence encodes CASSSGQFYEQYF. The full variable domain, rest sourced from reference TRBV7-9 and TRBJ2-7, is DTGVSQNPRHKITKRGQNVTFRCDPISEHNRLYWYRQTLGQGPEFLTYFQNEAQLEKSRLLSDRFSAERPKGSFSTLEIQRTEQGDSAMYLCASSSGQFYEQYFGPGTRLTVT.

This chain connects TRBV5-5 to TRBJ2-7; D is ambiguous. Germline loops: CDR1 SGHKS, CDR2 YYEKEE (reference sequence). The CDR3 extends over 14 amino acids. Trimming shortened V by 4 bases and J by 2 bases, and 13 bases separated the two germline ends. The CDR3 is CASSLSRVPYEQYF. The CDR3 region has the DNA TGTGCCAGCAGCCTCTCCCGGGTTCCCTACGAGCAGTACTTC.

This clone was detected a few times. The CDR3 spells CASSLPGFNSPLHF. In DNA, the CDR3 is TGTGCCAGCAGCTTACCAGGGTTTAATTCACCCCTCCACTTT. This chain uses TRBV11-3 with TRBJ1-6; the D gene is possibly TRBD1 (5 bases). CDR1 and CDR2 from the germline V gene are SGHNT and YENEEA. CDR3 length: 14 amino acids. The V and J ends lost 2 bases and 6 bases respectively, with 8 bases between them. Filled out from reference TRBV11-3 and TRBJ1-6, the complete variable domain reads EAGVVQSPRYKIIEKKQPVAFWCNPISGHNTLYWYLQNLGQGPELLIRYENEEAVDDSQLPKDRFSAERLKGVDSTLKIQPAELGDSAVYLCASSLPGFNSPLHFGNGTRLTVT.

The V call is TRBV27, the J call TRBJ2-1; 7 bases line up with TRBD1. CDR3 size: 11 residues. J lost 8 bases, V lost 10 bases, and 5 bases had no gene match. Germline-derived CDR1 and CDR2 are MNHEY and SMNVEV (reference sequence). CDR3 coding DNA: TGTGCCAACAGGGGCTTGGATGAGCAGTTCTTC. This encodes CANRGLDEQFF.

The chain links TRBV28 to TRBJ2-5; the D is unclear. Germline V gives CDR1 MDHEN, CDR2 SYDVKM. V was pared by 2 bases and J by 2 bases, with 6 bases between. This CDR3 is built from 13 residues. The CDR3 nucleotides read TGTGCCAGCAGTTTAGGCAAACAAGAGACCCAGTACTTC. Amino acids: CASSLGKQETQYF.

The V gene is TRBV5-1, the J gene TRBJ1-3, with 8 bases that match TRBD1. The CDR3 runs to 17 residues. Trimming took 4 bases from V and 5 from J; bases not matched to a gene: 14. The germline CDR1 and CDR2 sequences are SGHRS and YFSETQ. CDR3 sequence: CASSLVSRGQERNTIYF. In DNA, the CDR3 is TGCGCCAGCAGCCTAGTTTCCAGGGGGCAGGAAAGAAACACCATATATTTT.

This clone came up once. CDR3 bases: TGTGCCTGGAGTGTAACCGGGACAGGGTCGAATGGCTACACCTTC. This encodes CAWSVTGTGSNGYTF. The chain is built from TRBV30 and TRBJ1-2, with TRBD1 identical over 9 bases. The germline CDR1 and CDR2 sequences are GTSNPN and SVGIG (reference sequence). V dropped 0 bases and J dropped 6; count of bases not matched to a gene: 8. The CDR3 spans 15 residues.

The genes are TRBV7-3 and TRBJ1-3; tentative D call: TRBD1 (6 bases). The V gene's germline CDR1 is SGHTA and CDR2 FQGTGA. CDR3 length: 15 residues. The V end lost 6 bases, the J end lost 0 bases, and 12 bases lay between the germline ends. The CDR3: CASRPTGSSGNTIYF. DNA of the CDR3: TGTGCCAGCAGACCTACAGGGAGCTCTGGAAACACCATATATTTT. Full variable domain (remainder filled in from reference TRBV7-3 and TRBJ1-3): GAGVSQTPSNKVTEKGKYVELRCDPISGHTALYWYRQSLGQGPEFLIYFQGTGAADDSGLPNDRFFAVRPEGSVSTLKIQRTERGDSAVYLCASRPTGSSGNTIYFGEGSWLTVV.